A single T cell receptor beta chain is shown here with its context. Its antigen remains unknown. The record originates from a study of blood T cells in healthy people across ages. Whole-study context: Per two T cells, template switching captured roughly one barcoded beta molecule. Study-level findings and limits: Roughly linear age-related decline in beta diversity appeared, significant by age around 40.

Healthy Caucasian individuals from Russia aged about 6 to 100 were enrolled as donors. For the second PCR, which ran for about 6 to 11 cycles, a sample-barcoded 5' primer and a J-beta primer mix were used. Each cDNA molecule was tagged by a template-switch adaptor that had 12 random nucleotides. TCRdb passed the 5' RACE reads through MiXCR, listing each CDR3 protein once. The sample yields roughly 1,500,000 distinct CDR3 sequences, roughly 45% seen once. J was trimmed by 0 bases and V by 6 bases; bases with no gene match: 14. The CDR3 is made up of 19 amino acids. CDR1 MNHEY and CDR2 SVGEGT come from the germline V gene.

The chain links TRBV6-2 or TRBV6-3 to TRBJ2-7; 13 bases fit TRBD2. Source material: blood. The TCR was taken from a young woman in good health. This chain's CDR3 is CASSPGLAGELMSSYEQYF. The CDR3 bases are TGTGCCAGCAGCCCCGGACTAGCGGGAGAACTAATGAGCTCCTACGAGCAGTACTTC.